Listed below are T cell receptor beta chains from one sample, sequenced in a study of T cells in Graves' hyperthyroidism and ophthalmopathy. MiXCR, run by TCRdb on the multiplex PCR reads, gives a single entry per CDR3 protein. The repertoire holds roughly 360,000 distinct CDR3 sequences, with around an eighth as singletons. Sequenced material: blood. The receptors shown here come from a man younger than 40 with Graves' hyperthyroidism that later progressed to Graves' ophthalmopathy. Each CDR3 is given with its conserved first and last residue. Fields, in order: J gene, CDR3 length, clone size, D gene, V gene, CDR3 DNA, CDR3 protein. A D gene is named only where the DNA matches it firmly. The size of a clone is reported for some rows only, either as once, few or many, or as a class for expanded clones.

j_call: TRBJ1-2
cdr3_length: 13
clone_size: few
d_call: -
v_call: TRBV25-1
cdr3_nt: TGTGCCAGCAGGCTTAACGAGCTGGAGCGCTACACCTTC
cdr3_aa: CASRLNELERYTF

j_call: TRBJ2-5
cdr3_length: 14
clone_size: many
d_call: -
v_call: TRBV2
cdr3_nt: TGTGCCAGCGGGGGATGGCGGGGTCTGGAGACCCAGTACTTC
cdr3_aa: CASGGWRGLETQYF

j_call: TRBJ1-4
cdr3_length: 16
clone_size: once
d_call: -
v_call: TRBV11-2
cdr3_nt: TGTGCCAGCAGCCAATCATATCAACCGACAATGCAGAAACTGTTTTTT
cdr3_aa: CASSQSYQPTMQKLFF

j_call: TRBJ1-6
cdr3_length: 13
clone_size: -
d_call: -
v_call: TRBV30
cdr3_nt: TGTGCCTGGAGTGAACAGATTAATTCACCCCTCCACTTT
cdr3_aa: CAWSEQINSPLHF

j_call: TRBJ1-2
cdr3_length: 13
clone_size: many
d_call: -
v_call: TRBV27
cdr3_nt: TGTGCCAGCAGCTTCCAGGGGAATAATGGCTACACCTTC
cdr3_aa: CASSFQGNNGYTF

j_call: TRBJ1-1
cdr3_length: 13
clone_size: many
d_call: -
v_call: TRBV20-1
cdr3_nt: TGCAGTGCTACCCACCACATGGGCACTGAAGCTTTCTTT
cdr3_aa: CSATHHMGTEAFF

j_call: TRBJ1-5
cdr3_length: 18
clone_size: many
d_call: TRBD1
v_call: TRBV3-1
cdr3_nt: TGTGCCAGCAGCCACCTGACGGGGGACAGGGGTAGCAATCAGCCCCAGCATTTT
cdr3_aa: CASSHLTGDRGSNQPQHF

j_call: TRBJ2-3
cdr3_length: 13
clone_size: few
d_call: -
v_call: TRBV10-3
cdr3_nt: TGTGCCACCCAACGTGGACCAGCAGATACGCAGTATTTT
cdr3_aa: CATQRGPADTQYF

j_call: TRBJ2-3
cdr3_length: 14
clone_size: few
d_call: TRBD1
v_call: TRBV10-3
cdr3_nt: TGTGCCATCAGTGACAGGGGGTACGCAGATACGCAGTATTTT
cdr3_aa: CAISDRGYADTQYF

j_call: TRBJ1-1
cdr3_length: 14
clone_size: few
d_call: -
v_call: TRBV6-9
cdr3_nt: -
cdr3_aa: CASSSSTGVTEAFF

j_call: TRBJ2-2
cdr3_length: 17
clone_size: -
d_call: TRBD2
v_call: TRBV15
cdr3_nt: TGTGCCACCAGCGGACATAGCGGGGGCGCGAACACCGGGGAGCTGTTTTTT
cdr3_aa: CATSGHSGGANTGELFF

j_call: TRBJ1-1
cdr3_length: 16
clone_size: many
d_call: -
v_call: TRBV11-2
cdr3_nt: TGTGCCAGCAGCTTAAACGAATATATCATGAACACTGAAGCTTTCTTT
cdr3_aa: CASSLNEYIMNTEAFF

j_call: TRBJ2-1
cdr3_length: 13
clone_size: few
d_call: TRBD1
v_call: TRBV6-2/TRBV6-3
cdr3_nt: TGTGCCAGCAGAATACAGGGGGCGGATGAGCAGTTCTTC
cdr3_aa: CASRIQGADEQFF

j_call: TRBJ2-7
cdr3_length: 13
clone_size: many
d_call: -
v_call: TRBV7-2
cdr3_nt: TGTGCCAGCAGCTTAGGCCCATTCTACGAGCAGTACTTC
cdr3_aa: CASSLGPFYEQYF

j_call: TRBJ1-1
cdr3_length: 11
clone_size: many
d_call: -
v_call: TRBV2
cdr3_nt: TGTGCCAGCGAGATGAACACTGAAGCTTTCTTT
cdr3_aa: CASEMNTEAFF

j_call: TRBJ1-2
cdr3_length: 16
clone_size: few
d_call: TRBD1
v_call: TRBV7-9
cdr3_nt: TGTGCCAGCAGCCCCGACACGACAGGGGGCTTCTATGGCTACACCTTC
cdr3_aa: CASSPDTTGGFYGYTF

j_call: TRBJ1-6
cdr3_length: 15
clone_size: few
d_call: -
v_call: TRBV3-1
cdr3_nt: TGTGCCAGCAGCCATAAAACAGGCTATAATTCACCCCTCCACTTT
cdr3_aa: CASSHKTGYNSPLHF

j_call: TRBJ2-7
cdr3_length: 15
clone_size: few
d_call: TRBD2
v_call: TRBV9
cdr3_nt: TGTGCCAGCAGCGTAGGCGGGGGGGCAGAGTACGAGCAGTACTTC
cdr3_aa: CASSVGGGAEYEQYF

j_call: TRBJ1-5
cdr3_length: 13
clone_size: many
d_call: -
v_call: TRBV24-1
cdr3_nt: TGTGCCACCAGCCCAGGATTGGGTCAGCCCCAGCATTTT
cdr3_aa: CATSPGLGQPQHF

j_call: TRBJ1-2
cdr3_length: 20
clone_size: many
d_call: TRBD1
v_call: TRBV11-2
cdr3_nt: TGTGCCAGCAGCTTCGACCAAAGGCCGGGACAGGGGGAGACATCCTATGGCTACACCTTC
cdr3_aa: CASSFDQRPGQGETSYGYTF

j_call: TRBJ2-7
cdr3_length: 14
clone_size: many
d_call: -
v_call: TRBV12-3/TRBV12-4
cdr3_nt: TGTGCCAGCAGTTTCCCGTCTAGAACCTACGAGCAGTACTTC
cdr3_aa: CASSFPSRTYEQYF

j_call: TRBJ2-5
cdr3_length: 13
clone_size: many
d_call: TRBD2
v_call: TRBV20-1
cdr3_nt: TGCAGTGCTATGCGGGGGGGTGATGAGACCCAGTACTTC
cdr3_aa: CSAMRGGDETQYF

j_call: TRBJ1-1
cdr3_length: 17
clone_size: many
d_call: -
v_call: TRBV10-2
cdr3_nt: TGCGCCAGCAGTGCCCTCAAGGAGGGCAATGTCGGCACTGAAGCTTTCTTT
cdr3_aa: CASSALKEGNVGTEAFF

j_call: TRBJ1-1
cdr3_length: 13
clone_size: -
d_call: TRBD1
v_call: TRBV5-4
cdr3_nt: TGTGCCAGCAGCTGGACAGGGGGGGCTGAAGCTTTCTTT
cdr3_aa: CASSWTGGAEAFF

j_call: TRBJ1-6
cdr3_length: 17
clone_size: -
d_call: -
v_call: TRBV5-1
cdr3_nt: TGCGCCAGCAGCTTGGCCCGTAGGGGTGGCGCGAATTCACCCCTCCACTTT
cdr3_aa: CASSLARRGGANSPLHF

j_call: TRBJ2-5
cdr3_length: 14
clone_size: -
d_call: -
v_call: TRBV7-9
cdr3_nt: TGTGCCAGCAGCCCACGGACAGGGCGGGAGGCCCAGTACTTC
cdr3_aa: CASSPRTGREAQYF

j_call: TRBJ1-2
cdr3_length: 18
clone_size: few
d_call: TRBD1
v_call: TRBV9
cdr3_nt: TGTGCCAGCAGCGTTCGTCCCGGGACAGGGAGACCTTCTTATGGCTACACCTTC
cdr3_aa: CASSVRPGTGRPSYGYTF

j_call: TRBJ2-1
cdr3_length: 14
clone_size: -
d_call: -
v_call: TRBV7-9
cdr3_nt: TGTGCCAGCAGCTTAGCGGGAGGGGGAGTTGAGCAGTTCTTC
cdr3_aa: CASSLAGGGVEQFF

j_call: TRBJ1-5
cdr3_length: 13
clone_size: many
d_call: TRBD1
v_call: TRBV12-3/TRBV12-4
cdr3_nt: TGTGCCAGCACCCGGGACAGTGGCCAGCCCCAGCATTTT
cdr3_aa: CASTRDSGQPQHF

j_call: TRBJ2-1
cdr3_length: 14
clone_size: many
d_call: -
v_call: TRBV5-1
cdr3_nt: TGCGCCAGCAGCTTTGGACAGTTGTACAATGAGCAGTTCTTC
cdr3_aa: CASSFGQLYNEQFF

j_call: TRBJ1-5
cdr3_length: 16
clone_size: -
d_call: -
v_call: TRBV4-1
cdr3_nt: TGCGCCAGCAGCCAAGGGCCGGGACGGGCCAATCAGCCCCAGCATTTT
cdr3_aa: CASSQGPGRANQPQHF

j_call: TRBJ1-6
cdr3_length: 14
clone_size: many
d_call: -
v_call: TRBV6-1
cdr3_nt: TGTGCCAGCAGTGAAGCAACGGGTAATTCACCCCTCCACTTT
cdr3_aa: CASSEATGNSPLHF

j_call: TRBJ1-5
cdr3_length: 15
clone_size: many
d_call: TRBD1
v_call: TRBV2
cdr3_nt: TGTGCCAGCAATCGACAGGGGAATAGCAATCAGCCCCAGCATTTT
cdr3_aa: CASNRQGNSNQPQHF

j_call: TRBJ2-6
cdr3_length: 16
clone_size: few
d_call: -
v_call: TRBV5-6
cdr3_nt: TGTGCCAGCAGCTTGTATCGGGACTCTGGGGCCAACGTCCTGACTTTC
cdr3_aa: CASSLYRDSGANVLTF

j_call: TRBJ2-1
cdr3_length: 14
clone_size: -
d_call: -
v_call: TRBV20-1
cdr3_nt: TGCAGTGCTAGAGCGATTAGATTAGGCAATGAGCAGTTCTTC
cdr3_aa: CSARAIRLGNEQFF

j_call: TRBJ2-2
cdr3_length: 12
clone_size: few
d_call: -
v_call: TRBV18
cdr3_nt: TGTGCCAGCTCACCATCCACCGGGGAGCTGTTTTTT
cdr3_aa: CASSPSTGELFF

j_call: TRBJ2-3
cdr3_length: 15
clone_size: -
d_call: -
v_call: TRBV20-1
cdr3_nt: TGCAGTGCTAGGACAGGGACTAGAGTCACAGATACGCAGTATTTT
cdr3_aa: CSARTGTRVTDTQYF

j_call: TRBJ2-1
cdr3_length: 16
clone_size: -
d_call: TRBD1
v_call: TRBV15
cdr3_nt: TGTGCCACCAGCAGAGAGGGGACAGGGGCCTACAATGAGCAGTTCTTC
cdr3_aa: CATSREGTGAYNEQFF

j_call: TRBJ1-1
cdr3_length: 13
clone_size: many
d_call: -
v_call: TRBV9
cdr3_nt: TGTGCCAGCGGCCTAACGAGATACACTGAAGCTTTCTTT
cdr3_aa: CASGLTRYTEAFF

j_call: TRBJ2-7
cdr3_length: 15
clone_size: many
d_call: TRBD2
v_call: TRBV3-1
cdr3_nt: TGTGCCAGCAGCCAAGAAGCTAGCGGGGGGTACGAGCAGTACTTC
cdr3_aa: CASSQEASGGYEQYF

j_call: TRBJ1-1
cdr3_length: 17
clone_size: many
d_call: TRBD1
v_call: TRBV27
cdr3_nt: TGTGCCAGCAGTCTCTCGCGGACAGGGCTGGTTGGCACTGAAGCTTTCTTT
cdr3_aa: CASSLSRTGLVGTEAFF

j_call: TRBJ2-3
cdr3_length: 14
clone_size: -
d_call: TRBD2
v_call: TRBV5-1
cdr3_nt: TGCGCCAGCAGCTTGAGTACGGGGGGAGATACGCAGTATTTT
cdr3_aa: CASSLSTGGDTQYF

j_call: TRBJ1-5
cdr3_length: 15
clone_size: many
d_call: TRBD1
v_call: TRBV5-1
cdr3_nt: TGCGCCAGCCCAGGGGAGGGGGCGAGCAATCAGCCCCAGCATTTT
cdr3_aa: CASPGEGASNQPQHF

j_call: TRBJ2-5
cdr3_length: 16
clone_size: few
d_call: -
v_call: TRBV6-1
cdr3_nt: TGTGCCAGCAGTGAATGGCCTTTACAGGGTTCGGAGACCCAGTACTTC
cdr3_aa: CASSEWPLQGSETQYF

j_call: TRBJ2-1
cdr3_length: 11
clone_size: few
d_call: -
v_call: TRBV7-9
cdr3_nt: TGTGCCAGCAGCTGGCCTAATGAGCAGTTCTTC
cdr3_aa: CASSWPNEQFF

j_call: TRBJ1-6
cdr3_length: 14
clone_size: -
d_call: TRBD1
v_call: TRBV27
cdr3_nt: TGTGCCAGCAGGATACAGGGGGCGAATTCACCCCTCCACTTT
cdr3_aa: CASRIQGANSPLHF

j_call: TRBJ2-3
cdr3_length: 12
clone_size: many
d_call: -
v_call: TRBV7-9
cdr3_nt: TGTGCCAGCAGTACTGGGAGGGATACGCAGTATTTT
cdr3_aa: CASSTGRDTQYF

j_call: TRBJ2-3
cdr3_length: 14
clone_size: many
d_call: -
v_call: TRBV3-1
cdr3_nt: TGTGCCAGCAGCCAAGACCCGAAAACAGATACGCAGTATTTT
cdr3_aa: CASSQDPKTDTQYF

j_call: TRBJ1-5
cdr3_length: 13
clone_size: few
d_call: TRBD1
v_call: TRBV19
cdr3_nt: TGTGCCGGGGGGACAGGGAACAATCAGCCCCAGCATTTT
cdr3_aa: CAGGTGNNQPQHF

j_call: TRBJ2-2
cdr3_length: 14
clone_size: many
d_call: -
v_call: TRBV5-6
cdr3_nt: TGTGCCAGCAGCTTCACAGAAAACACCGGGGAGCTGTTTTTT
cdr3_aa: CASSFTENTGELFF

j_call: TRBJ2-1
cdr3_length: 17
clone_size: -
d_call: TRBD2
v_call: TRBV9
cdr3_nt: TGTGCCAGCAGCGTAGAACTAGTAGCGGGGGGGCTCAATGAGCAGTTCTTC
cdr3_aa: CASSVELVAGGLNEQFF

j_call: TRBJ2-2
cdr3_length: 14
clone_size: few
d_call: -
v_call: TRBV20-1
cdr3_nt: TGCAGTGCTAGCAGGGGTTGGAACACCGGGGAGCTGTTTTTT
cdr3_aa: CSASRGWNTGELFF

j_call: TRBJ1-1
cdr3_length: 14
clone_size: -
d_call: -
v_call: TRBV30
cdr3_nt: TGTGCCTGGAGTGGGGACGGAGATTCCGCTGAAGCTTTCTTT
cdr3_aa: CAWSGDGDSAEAFF

j_call: TRBJ1-4
cdr3_length: 13
clone_size: many
d_call: -
v_call: TRBV5-1
cdr3_nt: TGCGCCAGCAGCTTGGTGGGTAATGAAAAACTGTTTTTT
cdr3_aa: CASSLVGNEKLFF

j_call: TRBJ1-4
cdr3_length: 14
clone_size: many
d_call: -
v_call: TRBV2
cdr3_nt: TGTGCCGGAAGGACCGGGGTACTTAATGAAAAACTGTTTTTT
cdr3_aa: CAGRTGVLNEKLFF

j_call: TRBJ1-5
cdr3_length: 15
clone_size: many
d_call: -
v_call: TRBV12-3/TRBV12-4
cdr3_nt: TGTGCCAGCAGACGCCAGGGGCTCGGGAATCAGCCCCAGCATTTT
cdr3_aa: CASRRQGLGNQPQHF

j_call: TRBJ1-2
cdr3_length: 14
clone_size: many
d_call: -
v_call: TRBV12-3/TRBV12-4
cdr3_nt: TGTGCCAGCAGTTTTGGCAGGAGGCAGTATGGCTACACCTTC
cdr3_aa: CASSFGRRQYGYTF

j_call: TRBJ1-1
cdr3_length: 13
clone_size: many
d_call: -
v_call: TRBV28
cdr3_nt: TGTGCCAGCACGGACAGTGTGAACACTGAAGCTTTCTTT
cdr3_aa: CASTDSVNTEAFF

j_call: TRBJ2-7
cdr3_length: 16
clone_size: -
d_call: TRBD2
v_call: TRBV6-5
cdr3_nt: TGTGCCAGCAGTTACGGGCTAGCGGCACGTCCCTACGAGCAGTACTTC
cdr3_aa: CASSYGLAARPYEQYF

j_call: TRBJ2-3
cdr3_length: 16
clone_size: few
d_call: TRBD2
v_call: TRBV7-9
cdr3_nt: TGTGCCAGCAGCTTAGGACTAGCTGCCATCACAGATACGCAGTATTTT
cdr3_aa: CASSLGLAAITDTQYF